Listed below are T cell receptor beta chains from one sample, sequenced in a study of metastatic and nonmetastatic thyroid tumors. TCRdb re-processed the PCR reads through MiXCR. This table has about 59,000 clones, roughly 16% appearing once. The specimen sequenced was blood. The receptors derive from a male donor with papillary thyroid cancer or a benign thyroid nodule (not recorded which). Some clones in this sample may be carry-over from other donors' samples. The CDR3 runs from the conserved cysteine through the conserved F or W. Each record gives: J gene, D gene, V gene, clone size, CDR3 DNA, CDR3 protein. D genes are given only for firm matches. Rows may omit the clone size; those that give it use once, few, many or a size class.

j_gene: TRBJ2-3
d_gene: -
v_gene: TRBV14
abundance: many
CDR3nt: TGTGCCAGCAGCCAAGATTGGAACAGAGCCACAGATACGCAGTATTTT
CDR3aa: CASSQDWNRATDTQYF

j_gene: TRBJ2-1
d_gene: -
v_gene: TRBV7-9
abundance: many
CDR3nt: TGTGCCAGCAGCTTAAAGGTCAATGAGCAGTTCTTC
CDR3aa: CASSLKVNEQFF

j_gene: TRBJ1-1
d_gene: -
v_gene: TRBV20-1
abundance: many
CDR3nt: TGCAGTGCTAGAGACAGGCAAATGAACACTGAAGCTTTCTTT
CDR3aa: CSARDRQMNTEAFF

j_gene: TRBJ1-2
d_gene: -
v_gene: TRBV14
abundance: few
CDR3nt: TGTGCCAGCAGCCCAAAGGGTGTGCATGCCACCTATGGCTACACCTTC
CDR3aa: CASSPKGVHATYGYTF

j_gene: TRBJ2-3
d_gene: TRBD1
v_gene: TRBV18
abundance: many
CDR3nt: TGTGCCAGCTCACCAGGCCGGGACAGGGTGGCAGATACGCAGTATTTT
CDR3aa: CASSPGRDRVADTQYF

j_gene: TRBJ1-2
d_gene: -
v_gene: TRBV5-1
abundance: many
CDR3nt: TGCGCCAGCAGCCAGAGCAAAGGTCCGGGTGGCTACACCTTC
CDR3aa: CASSQSKGPGGYTF

j_gene: TRBJ2-5
d_gene: -
v_gene: TRBV20-1
abundance: many
CDR3nt: TGCAGTGCTCCCATCAAAGAGACCCAGTACTTC
CDR3aa: CSAPIKETQYF

j_gene: TRBJ1-1
d_gene: -
v_gene: TRBV9
abundance: many
CDR3nt: TGTGCCAGCAGCGTAGACAATAGAGGCACTGAAGCTTTCTTT
CDR3aa: CASSVDNRGTEAFF

j_gene: TRBJ1-1
d_gene: -
v_gene: TRBV6-2/TRBV6-3
abundance: -
CDR3nt: TGTGCCAGCAGTCCCTCCGGTCCTGACCGCGTTGAGGCTAGGAGGAACCTGACTTTCTTT
CDR3aa: CASSPSGPDRVEARRNLTFF

j_gene: TRBJ1-1
d_gene: TRBD1
v_gene: TRBV5-6
abundance: many
CDR3nt: TGTGCCAGCAGCGCCCGGGACAGCTATACGAACACTGAAGCTTTCTTT
CDR3aa: CASSARDSYTNTEAFF

j_gene: TRBJ2-1
d_gene: TRBD2
v_gene: TRBV20-1
abundance: many
CDR3nt: TGCAGTGCTAGAGCGACTAGCTTTACCTACAATGAGCAGTTCTTC
CDR3aa: CSARATSFTYNEQFF

j_gene: TRBJ1-6
d_gene: -
v_gene: TRBV5-4
abundance: many
CDR3nt: TGTGCCAGCAGCCCCCAGGCAGGGTTCGGTAATTCACCCCTCCACTTT
CDR3aa: CASSPQAGFGNSPLHF

j_gene: TRBJ2-5
d_gene: -
v_gene: TRBV5-8
abundance: many
CDR3nt: TGTGCCAGCAGCACAGTCTTTGGGGGGCCTCAAGAGACCCAGTACTTC
CDR3aa: CASSTVFGGPQETQYF

j_gene: TRBJ2-5
d_gene: -
v_gene: TRBV27
abundance: many
CDR3nt: TGTGCCAGCAGACGGCGCAGCCTACAAGAGACCCAGTACTTC
CDR3aa: CASRRRSLQETQYF

j_gene: TRBJ2-5
d_gene: TRBD1
v_gene: TRBV6-1
abundance: many
CDR3nt: TGTGCCAGCAGTGAACAGACGGGACAGCAAGAGACCCAGTACTTC
CDR3aa: CASSEQTGQQETQYF

j_gene: TRBJ2-5
d_gene: TRBD2
v_gene: TRBV7-3
abundance: -
CDR3nt: TGTGCCAGCAGCTTAAGGGGGACTAGCGGGGGTGTGACGGAGACCCAGTACTTC
CDR3aa: CASSLRGTSGGVTETQYF

j_gene: TRBJ1-5
d_gene: TRBD1
v_gene: TRBV4-2
abundance: many
CDR3nt: TGTGCCAGCAGCCGACAGGGGGAGGTCAATCAGCCCCAGCATTTT
CDR3aa: CASSRQGEVNQPQHF

j_gene: TRBJ2-1
d_gene: TRBD2
v_gene: TRBV20-1
abundance: once
CDR3nt: TGCAGTGCAAGCGGGAGCTCCTACAATGAGCAGTTCTTC
CDR3aa: CSASGSSYNEQFF

j_gene: TRBJ2-2
d_gene: -
v_gene: TRBV9
abundance: -
CDR3nt: TGTGCCAGCAGCACACCCGAGGGGGGGACCGGGGAGCTGTTTTTT
CDR3aa: CASSTPEGGTGELFF

j_gene: TRBJ1-1
d_gene: -
v_gene: TRBV7-2
abundance: many
CDR3nt: TGTGCCAGCAGCTTATTACAGGGAGGCACTGAAGCTTTCTTT
CDR3aa: CASSLLQGGTEAFF

j_gene: TRBJ1-5
d_gene: -
v_gene: TRBV4-2
abundance: many
CDR3nt: TGTGCCAGCAGCCAAGATCGACTAAATCAGCCCCAGCATTTT
CDR3aa: CASSQDRLNQPQHF

j_gene: TRBJ2-6
d_gene: -
v_gene: TRBV5-1
abundance: many
CDR3nt: TGCGCCAGCAGCTTGGCCGGGGGCACATCTGGGGCCAACGTCCTGACTTTC
CDR3aa: CASSLAGGTSGANVLTF

j_gene: TRBJ1-5
d_gene: -
v_gene: TRBV24-1
abundance: many
CDR3nt: TGTGCCACCAGTGAATCTAGCAATCAGCCCCAGCATTTT
CDR3aa: CATSESSNQPQHF

j_gene: TRBJ2-5
d_gene: -
v_gene: TRBV12-3/TRBV12-4
abundance: many
CDR3nt: TGTGCCAGCAGTTTCGCAGAGACCCAGTACTTC
CDR3aa: CASSFAETQYF

j_gene: TRBJ2-3
d_gene: -
v_gene: TRBV27
abundance: many
CDR3nt: TGTGCCAGCGGTCCCCGAGGGCTAGCAGAGAGCACAGATACGCAGTATTTT
CDR3aa: CASGPRGLAESTDTQYF

j_gene: TRBJ2-3
d_gene: TRBD2
v_gene: TRBV20-1
abundance: many
CDR3nt: TGCAGTGCTCCCACTAGCGGCACAGATACGCAGTATTTT
CDR3aa: CSAPTSGTDTQYF

j_gene: TRBJ2-1
d_gene: TRBD2
v_gene: TRBV6-1
abundance: many
CDR3nt: TGTGCCAGCAGCCAAACTAGCGGGGCTAATGAGCAGTTCTTC
CDR3aa: CASSQTSGANEQFF

j_gene: TRBJ1-5
d_gene: TRBD1
v_gene: TRBV4-2
abundance: many
CDR3nt: TGTGCCAGCAGCCACACAGGGGTGGAAAGCAATCAGCCCCAGCATTTT
CDR3aa: CASSHTGVESNQPQHF

j_gene: TRBJ2-7
d_gene: -
v_gene: TRBV20-1
abundance: -
CDR3nt: TGCAGTGCTAGATTCCAGGAGACCTACGAGCAGTACTTC
CDR3aa: CSARFQETYEQYF

j_gene: TRBJ1-4
d_gene: -
v_gene: TRBV10-2
abundance: -
CDR3nt: -
CDR3aa: CASSEDWDRGRGRVKNCFF

j_gene: TRBJ2-3
d_gene: TRBD2
v_gene: TRBV9
abundance: -
CDR3nt: TGTGCCAGCAGCTGGGCTAGCGGTCCTAGCACAGATACGCAGTATTTT
CDR3aa: CASSWASGPSTDTQYF

j_gene: TRBJ1-2
d_gene: -
v_gene: TRBV30
abundance: few
CDR3nt: TGTGCCTGGACAGGTTTCAGCTATGGCTACACCTTC
CDR3aa: CAWTGFSYGYTF

j_gene: TRBJ2-3
d_gene: -
v_gene: TRBV18
abundance: many
CDR3nt: TGTGCCAGCTCACCACCATTGGTCGGTAGTACAGATACGCAGTATTTT
CDR3aa: CASSPPLVGSTDTQYF

j_gene: TRBJ2-3
d_gene: -
v_gene: TRBV5-1
abundance: many
CDR3nt: TGCGCCAGCAGCCAGAACCGGGACGGGTATACGCAGTATTTT
CDR3aa: CASSQNRDGYTQYF

j_gene: TRBJ2-7
d_gene: -
v_gene: TRBV30
abundance: many
CDR3nt: TGTGCCTGGAGTGCCGCCGGGGAGCAGTACTTC
CDR3aa: CAWSAAGEQYF

j_gene: TRBJ2-3
d_gene: -
v_gene: TRBV19
abundance: many
CDR3nt: TGTGCCAGTAGTTTGGGAGATACGCAGTATTTT
CDR3aa: CASSLGDTQYF

j_gene: TRBJ2-7
d_gene: -
v_gene: TRBV4-1
abundance: -
CDR3nt: TGCGCCAGCAGCCAATTGGGGATCGGCTACGAGCAGTACTTC
CDR3aa: CASSQLGIGYEQYF

j_gene: TRBJ2-3
d_gene: TRBD2
v_gene: TRBV5-4
abundance: few
CDR3nt: TGTGCCAGCAGCCCGGGGAGGGGACTGGAAGGCGGTTTT
CDR3aa: CASSPGRGLEGGF

j_gene: TRBJ1-2
d_gene: TRBD1
v_gene: TRBV6-1
abundance: many
CDR3nt: TGTGCCAGCTTGGGACCGTGGGGGACAGCCTATGGCTACACCTTC
CDR3aa: CASLGPWGTAYGYTF

j_gene: TRBJ1-6
d_gene: TRBD1
v_gene: TRBV6-5
abundance: many
CDR3nt: TGTGCCAGCAGTTACTCGGACAGGGATAATTCACCCCTCCACTTT
CDR3aa: CASSYSDRDNSPLHF

j_gene: TRBJ1-5
d_gene: TRBD1
v_gene: TRBV12-3/TRBV12-4
abundance: many
CDR3nt: TGTGCCAGCTCGGACAGGGTTTACAATCAGCCCCAGCATTTT
CDR3aa: CASSDRVYNQPQHF

j_gene: TRBJ1-2
d_gene: TRBD1
v_gene: TRBV7-9
abundance: many
CDR3nt: TGTGCCAGCAGCCGGACAGGGGACAATGGCTACACCTTC
CDR3aa: CASSRTGDNGYTF

j_gene: TRBJ1-5
d_gene: -
v_gene: TRBV20-1
abundance: many
CDR3nt: TGCAGTGCTAGAGATCGGTATGGGAGCAATCAGCCCCAGCATTTT
CDR3aa: CSARDRYGSNQPQHF

j_gene: TRBJ2-7
d_gene: -
v_gene: TRBV6-1
abundance: many
CDR3nt: TGTGCCAGCAGCTTGGAGGGCGAGCAGTACTTC
CDR3aa: CASSLEGEQYF

j_gene: TRBJ2-5
d_gene: TRBD2
v_gene: TRBV7-9
abundance: -
CDR3nt: TGTGCCAGCAGCCACCCGGGGGGAAAAGAGACCCAGTACTTC
CDR3aa: CASSHPGGKETQYF

j_gene: TRBJ2-1
d_gene: TRBD1
v_gene: TRBV27
abundance: many
CDR3nt: TGTGCCAGCAGTCCACCGGACAGGGTAACCTACAATGAGCAGTTCTTC
CDR3aa: CASSPPDRVTYNEQFF

j_gene: TRBJ2-7
d_gene: -
v_gene: TRBV27
abundance: many
CDR3nt: TGTGCCAGCAGTTTAGGGCCCGCCGCTTGGTCCGGGCAGTACTTC
CDR3aa: CASSLGPAAWSGQYF

j_gene: TRBJ1-3
d_gene: -
v_gene: TRBV25-1
abundance: few
CDR3nt: TGTGCCAGCAGTGAAGCGGGGGGGCGGCCTGGAAACACCATATATTTT
CDR3aa: CASSEAGGRPGNTIYF

j_gene: TRBJ1-5
d_gene: -
v_gene: TRBV30
abundance: many
CDR3nt: TGTGCCTGGAGTGATTGGACATACGACAGGTATAGCAATCAGCCCCAGCATTTT
CDR3aa: CAWSDWTYDRYSNQPQHF

j_gene: TRBJ2-6
d_gene: -
v_gene: TRBV19
abundance: many
CDR3nt: TGTGCCAGTAGTATCAAAGTAATCTCTGGGGCCAACGTCCTGACTTTC
CDR3aa: CASSIKVISGANVLTF

j_gene: TRBJ2-2
d_gene: TRBD1
v_gene: TRBV7-8
abundance: -
CDR3nt: TGTGCCAGCAGCTCGCTCAGGACAGGGAACACCTGTGAGCTGTTTTTT
CDR3aa: CASSSLRTGNTCELFF

j_gene: TRBJ2-3
d_gene: -
v_gene: TRBV20-1
abundance: many
CDR3nt: TGCAGTGCTAGAGATAGAAGCACAGATACGCAGTATTTT
CDR3aa: CSARDRSTDTQYF

j_gene: TRBJ1-6
d_gene: -
v_gene: TRBV6-1
abundance: many
CDR3nt: TGTGCCAGCAGTCTTAACAGGGAATGGAATTCACCCCTCCACTTT
CDR3aa: CASSLNREWNSPLHF

j_gene: TRBJ1-1
d_gene: TRBD1
v_gene: TRBV5-6
abundance: many
CDR3nt: TGTGCCAGCAGCACAGGGGAAGGCACTGAAGCTTTCTTT
CDR3aa: CASSTGEGTEAFF